The clone carrying this TCR beta chain has more than one count but fewer than ten. The antigen remains unidentified. The source of the sample is a study of Ad26.COV2.S vaccination and SARS-CoV-2 variants. Study-wide results and caveats: Vaccine and placebo groups showed comparable non-spike TCR breadth.

TCRdb's copy holds only in-frame clones and misses some; the assay was immunoSEQ multiplex PCR. In the table there are about 350,000 clones, about 91% of which are singletons. The CDR3 spans 14 residues. In germline, CDR1 is LNHDA, CDR2 SQIVND (reference sequence). V lost 8 bases, J lost 6 bases, and 19 bases lay in between. The rearrangement uses TRBV19 and TRBJ1-2; TRBD1 might be the D (6 bases). This clonotype was obtained from a human donor who had recovered from COVID-19. This sample comprised peripheral blood, obtained after recovery from COVID-19. In DNA form, the CDR3 reads TGTGCCAGTGATCGGACAGATTCACTTGATGGCTACACCTTC. It codes for CASDRTDSLDGYTF.